These 32 T cell receptor beta chains came from one sample sequenced in a study of beta chain features in type 1 diabetes. The entirety of the isolated RNA underwent reverse transcription, so expressed TCRB transcripts were sequenced. Assay: immunoSEQ multiplex PCR; the TCRdb copy retains only in-frame clones and omits some. The data hold under 90,000 clones, with around a third observed a single time. Sequencing input: stem cell memory CD4+ T cells from blood. The receptors were gathered from a young woman in good health.

CDR3 amino acids: CASSSMILAGDTQYF. The CDR3 DNA reads as TGTGCCAGCAGCTCGATGATACTAGCGGGAGATACGCAGTATTTT. The chain couples TRBV7-2 to TRBJ2-3; 9 bases line up with TRBD2. This CDR3 comprises 15 residues. Germline V gene sequence: CDR1 SGHTA, CDR2 FQGNSA. Trimming took 4 bases from V and 5 from J; bases not matched to a gene: 7.

This rearrangement joins TRBV9 to TRBJ1-1, with TRBD1 matching over 8 bases. This CDR3 comprises 15 residues. Germline assignment: CDR1 SGDLS and CDR2 YYNGEE. V shed 4 bases, J shed 1 base, and the junction held 6 bases outside the gene matches. The CDR3: CASSPMDRANTEAFF. In DNA, the CDR3 is TGTGCCAGCAGCCCAATGGACAGGGCGAACACTGAAGCTTTCTTT.

V gene TRBV28 combines with J gene TRBJ1-3; D remains ambiguous. Trimming took off 4 bases at V and 0 bases at J, with 7 bases between the two ends. The CDR3 is 14 residues long. Germline V gene lookup returns CDR1 MDHEN and CDR2 SYDVKM. The DNA of the CDR3 is TGTGCCAGCAGTTCCGCGAGCTCTGGAAACACCATATATTTT. Translation: CASSSASSGNTIYF.

The chain employs TRBV11-3 and TRBJ2-3; 9 positions agree with TRBD2. CDR3 size: 15 residues. Germline V lookup: CDR1 SGHNT, CDR2 YENEEA. J was trimmed by 6 bases and V by 1 base; bases with no gene match: 5. The CDR3 loop is CASSLGGRAVDTQYF. In nucleotides, the CDR3 is TGTGCCAGCAGCTTAGGCGGGAGGGCCGTGGATACGCAGTATTTT.

Only a few counts were recorded for this clone. The chain has TRBV5-1 and TRBJ2-1; 10 nucleotides line up with TRBD2. Germline assignment: CDR1 SGHRS and CDR2 YFSETQ. V dropped 4 bases and J dropped 3; count of bases not matched to a gene: 7. This CDR3 region has 16 residues. CDR3 DNA sequence: TGCGCCAGCAGCCCCGAGCGGGGGGGCAGCTACAATGAGCAGTTCTTC. Translating it yields CASSPERGGSYNEQFF.

The V gene is TRBV6-6, the J gene TRBJ2-2; 7 nucleotides agree with TRBD1. Germline V CDR1 and CDR2: MNHNY, SVGAGI (reference sequence). The CDR3 is 15 residues long. V dropped 2 bases and J dropped 7; count of bases not matched to a gene: 7. Written as DNA, the CDR3 is TGTGCCAGCAGTTACCCAACAGGGGAAGTCGGGGAGCTGTTTTTT. It encodes CASSYPTGEVGELFF.

This clone was found once. The V gene is TRBV29-1, the J gene TRBJ1-5; 7 nucleotides match TRBD1. Looked up from germline, CDR1 is SQVTM and CDR2 is ANQGSEA. Trimming removed 8 bases from V and 7 bases from J; junction bases left unmatched: 14. The CDR3 spans 14 residues. The CDR3 nucleotides read TGCAGCCCCACCCGACAGGGCCTGGGACAGCCCCAGCATTTT. Translating gives CSPTRQGLGQPQHF. The entire variable domain, with the rest obtained from reference TRBV29-1 and TRBJ1-5, is as follows: SAVISQKPSRDICQRGTSLTIQCQVDSQVTMMFWYRQQPGQSLTLIATANQGSEATYESGFVIDKFPISRPNLTFSTLTVSNMSPEDSSIYLCSPTRQGLGQPQHFGDGTRLSIL.

The chain combines TRBV5-1 with TRBJ2-3; TRBD2 might be the D (5 bases). V lost 4 bases and J lost 4, with 16 bases in between. CDR1 is SGHRS, CDR2 YFSETQ, per germline. The CDR3 loop spans 15 amino acids. This CDR3 is CASSLDSGGADTQYF. The CDR3, as DNA: TGCGCCAGCAGCCTGGACTCTGGCGGTGCAGATACGCAGTATTTT.

The gene calls are TRBV5-4 and TRBJ2-1, with no clear D. The germline V gene has CDR1 SGHNT and CDR2 YYREEE (reference sequence). The CDR3 is made up of 15 amino acids. V was trimmed by 5 bases and J by 0 bases, leaving 12 bases between them. This CDR3 reads CASRPDPSSYNEQFF. The CDR3 DNA reads TGTGCCAGCAGGCCCGACCCTAGCTCCTACAATGAGCAGTTCTTC.

The chain carries TRBV10-2 and TRBJ1-1; D is undetermined. The germline V gene has CDR1 WSHSY and CDR2 SAAADI. The CDR3 is made up of 15 amino acids. V was pared by 7 bases and J by 0 bases, with 15 bases between. The CDR3: CASTDGFPMNTEAFF. The CDR3 DNA sequence: TGCGCCAGCACCGACGGGTTCCCGATGAACACTGAAGCTTTCTTT.

This clone was counted a few times. The chain is built from TRBV5-4 and TRBJ2-1; the D is unclear. Germline V lookup: CDR1 SGHNT, CDR2 YYREEE (reference sequence). Trimming removed 1 base from V and 8 bases from J, with 10 bases in between. CDR3 length equals 13 residues. The CDR3: CASSLPTPDEQFF. The CDR3 bases are TGTGCCAGCAGCTTGCCGACTCCCGATGAGCAGTTCTTC.

This clone was found a few times. The rearrangement uses TRBV2 and TRBJ2-1; 10 nucleotides match TRBD2. The J segment lost 4 bases and the V segment lost 9 bases, leaving 12 bases of the junction unmatched. Germline CDR1 SNHLY, CDR2 FYNNEI. The CDR3 loop spans 16 amino acids. CDR3 nucleotide sequence: TGTGCCAGTGCCCCCTTAGCGGGGGGATTGTACAATGAGCAGTTCTTC. Amino acids: CASAPLAGGLYNEQFF.

The table lists this clone with a few counts. V gene TRBV2 combines with J gene TRBJ2-3; D gene uncertain. This CDR3 spans 14 amino acids. Deletions cut 4 bases from V and 0 bases from J, with 8 bases between. The germline gives CDR1 SNHLY, CDR2 FYNNEI. The CDR3 sequence: CASSVGSSTDTQYF. The CDR3 DNA is TGTGCCAGCAGTGTCGGGTCTAGCACAGATACGCAGTATTTT. Using reference TRBV2 and TRBJ2-3 for the parts outside the CDR3, the full variable domain is EPEVTQTPSHQVTQMGQEVILRCVPISNHLYFYWYRQILGQKVEFLVSFYNNEISEKSEIFDDQFSVERPDGSNFTLKIRSTKLEDSAMYFCASSVGSSTDTQYFGPGTRLTVL.

This clone was counted a few times. The rearrangement uses TRBV4-1 and TRBJ2-1; perhaps TRBD1 as D (7 bases). The V end was cut by 4 bases, the J end by 11 bases, with 15 bases between. The germline V gene encodes CDR1 MGHRA and CDR2 YSYEKL. This CDR3 spans 13 amino acids. For the CDR3, the DNA is TGCGCCAGCAGCCCGCAGGGGGGTCCCCAGCAGTTCTTC. It is translated as CASSPQGGPQQFF.

There are a few counts of this clone. The chain uses TRBV30 and TRBJ2-1; 11 bases map to TRBD2. J lost 6 bases, V lost 2 bases, and 3 bases had no gene match. Looked up from germline, CDR1 is GTSNPN and CDR2 is SVGIG (reference sequence). The CDR3 loop spans 14 amino acids. The CDR3 bases are TGTGCCTGGAGTATCCTAGCGGGAGGCAATGAGCAGTTCTTC. This encodes CAWSILAGGNEQFF.

CDR3 in amino acids: CASSFSTSGNEQYF. For the CDR3, the DNA is TGTGCCAGCAGCTTTAGTACTAGCGGGAACGAGCAGTACTTC. This sequence joins TRBV7-3 and TRBJ2-7; 10 positions match TRBD2. This CDR3 contains 14 residues. The germline gives CDR1 SGHTA, CDR2 FQGTGA. The junction had 4 bases not matched to a gene; V was cut back by 3 bases and J by 5 bases.

This clone was seen only a few times. The chain joins TRBV18 to TRBJ2-4; 9 bases map to TRBD2. Losses at the gene ends were 4 bases for V and 7 bases for J; bases not matched to a gene: 11. The germline gives CDR1 KGHSH, CDR2 LQKENI. The CDR3 sequence is 16 residues long. The CDR3 nucleotides are TGTGCCAGCTCACACCTCTCCGCGGGGGGGCGGAACATTCAGTACTTC. It codes for CASSHLSAGGRNIQYF. The variable domain in full, with the rest retrieved from reference TRBV18 and TRBJ2-4, is NAGVMQNPRHLVRRRGQEARLRCSPMKGHSHVYWYRQLPEEGLKFMVYLQKENIIDESGMPKERFSAEFPKEGPSILRIQQVVRGDSAAYFCASSHLSAGGRNIQYFGAGTRLSVL.

This clone showed up many times. The chain carries TRBV7-2 and TRBJ2-3, with D tentatively TRBD1 (6 bases). Trimming removed 5 bases from V and 3 bases from J, with 12 bases in between. The CDR3 extends over 14 amino acids. Germline V gene sequence: CDR1 SGHTA, CDR2 FQGNSA. CDR3 sequence (DNA): TGTGCCAGCAGCATCTCACAGGGTACAGATACGCAGTATTTT. Its protein product is CASSISQGTDTQYF.

V gene TRBV6-1 combines with J gene TRBJ2-3; 8 bases match TRBD1. J gave up 2 bases and V 5 bases, and 6 bases lay outside the gene matches. In germline, CDR1 is MNHNS, CDR2 SASEGT. There are 15 residues in the CDR3. The CDR3 DNA sequence: TGTGCCAGCAGTCAGGGGGCGTACAACACAGATACGCAGTATTTT. This sequence encodes CASSQGAYNTDTQYF.

The rearrangement links TRBV5-4 to TRBJ2-2; D gene unclear. Germline V CDR1 and CDR2: SGHNT, YYREEE (reference sequence). Trimming took 2 bases from V and 6 from J, leaving 8 bases between them. The CDR3 is 13 residues long. The CDR3 nucleotides are TGTGCCAGCAGCTTCCGCCCGGCCGGGGAGCTGTTTTTT. Amino acid sequence: CASSFRPAGELFF.

The rearrangement links TRBV30 to TRBJ1-1; D gene uncertain. Trimming pared 6 bases from V and 1 base from J, leaving 12 bases between. Germline V gives CDR1 GTSNPN, CDR2 SVGIG (reference sequence). CDR3 length equals 13 residues. CDR3 DNA sequence: TGTGCCTGTCCCCGGGAGTCGAACACTGAAGCTTTCTTT. Its protein product is CACPRESNTEAFF.

The chain employs TRBV30 and TRBJ2-3; 12 nucleotides line up with TRBD2. Unmatched junction bases numbered 9, after V lost 0 bases and J lost 5 bases. Germline-derived CDR1 and CDR2 are GTSNPN and SVGIG (reference sequence). The CDR3 length is 17 residues. In DNA, the CDR3 is TGTGCCTGGAGTGTACGCCGGACTAGCGGGGTGGTAGATACGCAGTATTTT. This codes for CAWSVRRTSGVVDTQYF.

In its sample, this clone was seen a few times. V and J are TRBV7-9 and TRBJ2-7, with 8 nucleotides matching TRBD1. Trimming at V came to 4 bases and at J to 1 base, leaving 3 bases not matched to a gene. The CDR3 is 14 amino acids. Germline V gives CDR1 SEHNR, CDR2 FQNEAQ (reference sequence). In DNA form, the CDR3 reads TGTGCCAGCAGCTACAGGACAGGGTCCTACGAGCAGTACTTC. As protein: CASSYRTGSYEQYF.

CDR3 sequence: CASSLQGADGELFF. The CDR3 bases are TGTGCCAGCAGCCTACAGGGGGCGGACGGGGAGCTGTTTTTT. This rearrangement joins TRBV11-3 to TRBJ2-2; TRBD1 matches 9 bases. Trimming cost V 5 bases and J 7 bases; bases outside gene matches: 5. The CDR3 is made up of 14 amino acids. Germline V gene data show CDR1 as SGHNT and CDR2 as YENEEA.

The rearrangement joins TRBV18 to TRBJ2-1; 14 nucleotides match TRBD2. V trimming: 0 bases; J trimming: 6 bases; junction bases outside the gene matches: 7. Germline V gives CDR1 KGHSH, CDR2 LQKENI. This CDR3 contains 18 residues. The CDR3 DNA reads TGTGCCAGCTCACCACCTGCCGGACTAGCGGGAGGAGGCAATGAGCAGTTCTTC. Its translation: CASSPPAGLAGGGNEQFF.

This chain joins TRBV11-2 and TRBJ2-1; perhaps TRBD2 as D (6 bases). The V gene's germline CDR1 is SGHAT and CDR2 FQNNGV. The germline V and J ends were trimmed by 2 bases and 9 bases, with 14 bases remaining between them. The CDR3 sequence is 14 residues long. The CDR3 region is CASSLLTSSIEQFF. In DNA form, the CDR3 reads TGTGCCAGCAGCTTACTGACTAGTTCAATTGAGCAGTTCTTC.

This clone was seen more than once but under ten times. The chain links TRBV6-1 to TRBJ2-1; 7 bases fit TRBD2. Per the germline V gene, CDR1 is MNHNS and CDR2 is SASEGT. The CDR3 is 14 residues long. V shed 6 bases and J 3 bases; nucleotides not matched to a gene: 5. CDR3 DNA: TGTGCCAGCAGCGCGGGAGCGGTCTACAATGAGCAGTTCTTC. Translating it yields CASSAGAVYNEQFF.

This clone was counted a few times. The V and J genes are TRBV5-1 and TRBJ1-2, with 8 bases fitting TRBD1. The J segment lost 8 bases and the V segment lost 0 bases, leaving 6 bases of the junction unmatched. Germline values: CDR1 SGHRS, CDR2 YFSETQ. The CDR3 covers 14 residues. CDR3 in amino acids: CASSLETGVGGYTF. In DNA, the CDR3 is TGCGCCAGCAGCTTGGAGACAGGGGTAGGAGGCTACACCTTC.

This clone has only a few counts. The chain combines TRBV19 with TRBJ2-7; D possibly corresponds to TRBD2 (5 bases). Trimming took off 2 bases at V and 1 base at J, with 9 bases between the two ends. The CDR3 is made up of 14 amino acids. CDR1 is LNHDA, CDR2 SQIVND, per germline (reference sequence). This chain's CDR3 is CASSIREGSYEQYF. As DNA, the CDR3 is TGTGCCAGTAGTATACGTGAGGGTTCCTACGAGCAGTACTTC.

V gene TRBV10-2 combines with J gene TRBJ2-7; TRBD2 aligns across 13 bases. The CDR3 totals 15 residues. Germline loops: CDR1 WSHSY, CDR2 SAAADI. V lost 2 bases to trimming and J lost 6 bases; unmatched junction nucleotides: 4. The CDR3 coding sequence is TGCGCCAGCAGTGAGCTGACTAGCGGGAGGTCCGAGCAGTACTTC. Residues: CASSELTSGRSEQYF.

This chain joins TRBV20-1 and TRBJ1-1; D unresolved. Trimming took 5 bases from V and 6 from J, leaving 10 bases between them. Germline loops: CDR1 DFQATT, CDR2 SNEGSKA (reference sequence). The CDR3 spans 11 residues. This CDR3 is CSAADLAEAFF. For the CDR3, the DNA is TGCAGTGCTGCGGACTTGGCTGAAGCTTTCTTT.

The gene calls are TRBV18 and TRBJ2-5; 10 bases match TRBD1. Germline CDR1 is KGHSH and CDR2 is LQKENI. The CDR3 is made up of 14 amino acids. V shed 4 bases, J shed 5 bases, and the junction held 4 bases outside the gene matches. The CDR3 DNA reads TGTGCCAGCTCACGGGACAGGGGTGGCGAGACCCAGTACTTC. Its translation: CASSRDRGGETQYF.